This T cell receptor beta chain stems from a study of blood T cell repertoires in COVID-19 (dated by TCRdb to 2020 to 2022). Study-level background: Samples from collaborators originated in the United States, Italy and Spain and spanned both the acute and convalescent phases of COVID-19. Samples came from the ongoing ImmuneRACE study (first 160 participants) plus 1,254 subjects from 6 global collaborators. Deeply sampled blood TCRbeta repertoires from subjects exposed to, actively infected with, or recovered from COVID-19 were included in the dataset. The sample metadata nearly always contained a de-identified subject ID, COVID-19 status, age in years and sex. HLA class I and class II types, where available, came from metadata supplied by the sample provider rather than from assay-based typing. The prospective study material was composed of cDNA or gDNA derived from T cells, B-cell-depleted T cells, or PBMCs. The repertoires were released in a freely available public database meant as a resource for research on the immune response to SARS-CoV-2.

Results the study describes overall, beyond this receptor: The quantity of clinical and demographic metadata differed by source and by participant and was supplied without curation.

TCRbeta CDR3 regions were amplified from genomic DNA using the immunoSEQ Assay, a bias-controlled multiplex PCR. The paper's data handling went like this. The number of nucleated cells in each sample was estimated by amplification of reference gene primers within the assay. To quantify the absolute abundance of each unique TCRbeta CDR3 rearrangement, sequence reads were collapsed and filtered. For each sample, productive Simpson clonality was calculated as the square root of Simpson's diversity index across productive rearrangements. Imported from immuneACCESS, the table was reduced by TCRdb to in-frame sequences with V and J called. These copies leave out some clones; in studies compared against another copy, an unresolved V gene accounts for under half, and the cause of the remainder is not known. V and J calls and clone size are as listed in that table; D and trimming were resolved from the DNA. The sample table lists a few hundred thousand clones, roughly nine tenths of them with a count of one. The top ten clones comprise around 1% of the sample.

The CDR3 starts with the cysteine, ends with the phenylalanine, and has 14 residues. The CDR3 DNA has 42 bases and is translated from base 1. Trimming costs V 2 bases and J 4 bases, and their ends lie 10 bases apart. CDR1 and CDR2, per the germline V gene, are LGHNT and FRNRAP. This clone was counted a few times. Its antigen specificity is not known. One base away there is no much larger clone; base qualities are not given. Enrolling through a virtual design, the prospective study's participants ranged in age from roughly 18 to 89 years and lived across about two dozen United States geographic areas. In the prospective study, participants were assigned to cohorts based on the clinical history participants reported in a screening survey and a study questionnaire. Recovered participants in ImmuneRACE Cohort 3 were defined as having two consecutive negative NP/OP PCR tests, clearance from a healthcare professional, or resolution of symptoms. Each participant in the prospective study had whole blood, serum and a nasopharyngeal or oropharyngeal swab collected by mobile phlebotomists. Additional blood draws and questionnaires over a 2-month period could optionally be provided by prospective study participants. Before DNA extraction, prospective study blood samples were shipped either frozen or at room temperature.

This clonotype originated in a man younger than 35 who had recovered from COVID-19. Sequencing was carried out using PBMCs or T cells enriched from blood (not recorded which). The receptor chain draws on TRBV12-5 and TRBJ2-3, with TRBD2 tentatively as D gene (7 bases match). The CDR3 region has the sequence CASGLNGGPDTQYF. The DNA is TGTGCTAGTGGTTTGAACGGGGGGCCAGATACGCAGTATTTT. With the rest looked up from the reference TRBV12-5 and TRBJ2-3 genes rather than sequenced, the full variable domain is DARVTQTPRHKVTEMGQEVTMRCQPILGHNTVFWYRQTMMQGLELLAYFRNRAPLDDSGMPKDRFSAEMPDATLATLKIQPSEPRDSAVYFCASGLNGGPDTQYFGPGTRLTVL.